The 23 T cell receptor beta chains presented below share a single source sample, sequenced in a study of technical replicates of blood from several donors. The data were produced by immunoSEQ multiplex PCR, yet TCRdb's version contains in-frame clones alone and is incomplete. Of some 60,000 clones listed, over 85% are singletons. The sequencing input was PBMCs. The receptors here all came from a human donor in good health. Some clones in this sample may be carry-over from other donors' samples.

The rearrangement links TRBV4-3 to TRBJ2-7, with TRBD2 matching over 10 bases. The CDR3 length is 16 residues. The trim removed 3 bases at V and 0 bases at J, leaving 5 bases unmatched. CDR1 is LGHNA and CDR2 is YSLEER in the germline V gene. The CDR3 loop is CASSQVGLADSYEQYF. DNA for the CDR3: TGCGCCAGCAGCCAGGTTGGACTAGCGGACTCCTACGAGCAGTACTTC.

The V and J genes are TRBV7-9 and TRBJ2-7; TRBD2 agrees at 11 bases. CDR1 is SEHNR and CDR2 is FQNEAQ in the germline V gene (reference sequence). With 1 base clipped from V and 5 bases from J, the junction kept 4 bases outside the gene matches. The CDR3 has 15 amino acids. CDR3 nucleotide sequence: TGTGCCAGCAGCTTAGTAGCGGGAGGGCTTCACGAGCAGTACTTC. This sequence encodes CASSLVAGGLHEQYF.

This sequence joins TRBV6-5 and TRBJ1-2; the D gene is possibly TRBD1 (6 bases). The CDR3 length is 13 residues. V was shortened by 2 bases and J by 8 bases, with 12 bases between the two germline ends. CDR1 and CDR2 from the germline V gene are MNHEY and SVGAGI. The CDR3 sequence: CASSYLTGQGYTF. DNA of the CDR3: TGTGCCAGCAGTTACCTCACTGGACAGGGCTACACCTTC.

This clone was counted a single time. This chain uses TRBV5-5 with TRBJ1-2; TRBD1 aligns across 7 bases. In germline, CDR1 is SGHKS, CDR2 YYEKEE (reference sequence). This CDR3 comprises 16 residues. V shed 2 bases and J 2 bases; nucleotides not matched to a gene: 9. CDR3 in DNA: TGTGCCAGCAGCTTCCTGACAGGGAGAGAAAACTATGGCTACACCTTC. This translates into CASSFLTGRENYGYTF.

The rearrangement joins TRBV7-9 to TRBJ1-3; weak D call: TRBD1 (5 bases). There are 17 residues in the CDR3. Germline loops: CDR1 SEHNR, CDR2 FQNEAQ (reference sequence). The V gene lost 6 bases and the J gene lost 3 bases, with 21 bases spanning the gap. In DNA, the CDR3 is TGTGCCAGCAGTGTCCATGGGGCCTTCGTCTTTGGAAACACCATATATTTT. It translates to CASSVHGAFVFGNTIYF.

This sequence joins TRBV10-3 and TRBJ2-1, with 9 bases identical to TRBD2. The CDR3 loop spans 16 amino acids. Germline CDR1 is ENHRY and CDR2 is SYGVKD. Trimming at V came to 9 bases and at J to 0 bases, leaving 9 bases not matched to a gene. The CDR3 region has the DNA TGTGCCATAGGCGGGAGGGCCTGGACCTCCTACAATGAGCAGTTCTTC. It yields the protein CAIGGRAWTSYNEQFF.

This clone has more than one count but fewer than ten. The rearrangement joins TRBV4-3 to TRBJ1-4, with D maybe TRBD1 (5 bases). With 0 bases removed from V and 7 bases from J, the gap between germline ends came to 9 bases. The CDR3 runs to 14 residues. Germline CDR1 reads LGHNA; CDR2 reads YSLEER. This CDR3 reads CASSQEGRVEKLFF. Written as DNA, the CDR3 is TGCGCCAGCAGCCAAGAGGGCAGGGTTGAAAAACTGTTTTTT.

The chain has TRBV5-8 and TRBJ1-5, with TRBD1 identical over 7 bases. Germline V gene data show CDR1 as SGHTS and CDR2 as YDEGEE. There are 18 residues in the CDR3. V lost 4 bases and J lost 0; bases outside the gene matches: 13. The CDR3 region has the DNA TGTGCCAGCAGCCATCGTGGACAGGCGATATATAGCAATCAGCCCCAGCATTTT. As protein: CASSHRGQAIYSNQPQHF.

The genes are TRBV7-9 and TRBJ2-7, with 12 nucleotides matching TRBD1. The germline gives CDR1 SEHNR, CDR2 FQNEAQ (reference sequence). The CDR3 length is 16 residues. The V and J ends lost 2 bases and 6 bases, in that order; junction bases with no gene match: 8. CDR3 residues: CASSLRSGQGASEQYF. The DNA for the CDR3 is TGTGCCAGCAGCTTAAGGTCGGGACAGGGGGCTAGCGAGCAGTACTTC.

The table lists this clone with a count of one. The V call is TRBV11-2, the J call TRBJ2-7, with TRBD1 matching over 9 bases. J was trimmed by 4 bases and V by 5 bases; bases with no gene match: 6. The germline V gene has CDR1 SGHAT and CDR2 FQNNGV. This CDR3 has 14 residues. The CDR3 DNA reads as TGTGCCAGCAGCGCCGACAGGGGGAGGTACGAGCAGTACTTC. This sequence encodes CASSADRGRYEQYF.

The chain is built from TRBV6-6 and TRBJ2-4, with TRBD1 matching 8 bases. J gave up 4 bases and V 5 bases, and 7 bases lay outside the gene matches. The CDR3 is made up of 15 amino acids. Germline loops: CDR1 MNHNY, CDR2 SVGAGI (reference sequence). CDR3 amino acids: CASSRKGQGKNIQYF. In DNA, the CDR3 is TGTGCCAGCAGTCGAAAAGGACAGGGAAAAAACATTCAGTACTTC.

This clone was recorded only once. The chain carries TRBV6-5 and TRBJ2-7; D gene ambiguous. The CDR3 has 13 amino acids. Germline-derived CDR1 and CDR2 are MNHEY and SVGAGI. V dropped 4 bases and J dropped 7 bases, with 14 bases sitting between them. The CDR3 reads CASSFEVTREQYF. The DNA of the CDR3 is TGTGCCAGCAGTTTCGAGGTAACGAGGGAGCAGTACTTC.

In this sample, this clone turned up once. V and J are TRBV6-5 and TRBJ2-2; D is possibly TRBD1 (6 bases). The V gene's germline CDR1 is MNHEY and CDR2 SVGAGI. The CDR3 consists of 15 residues. With 6 bases removed from V and 0 bases from J, the gap between germline ends came to 11 bases. The CDR3 bases are TGTGCCAGCAGGCTACAGGGTGCGAACACCGGGGAGCTGTTTTTT. It translates to CASRLQGANTGELFF.

In this sample, this clone turned up once. The rearrangement joins TRBV5-1 to TRBJ2-7; 10 bases agree with TRBD1. There are 16 residues in the CDR3. Germline CDR1 and CDR2: SGHRS and YFSETQ. The trim removed 0 bases at V and 6 bases at J, leaving 9 bases unmatched. The CDR3 spells CASSLATGQGPREQYF. The CDR3 region has the DNA TGCGCCAGCAGCTTGGCTACGGGACAGGGGCCCCGCGAGCAGTACTTC. The whole variable domain, remainder taken from reference TRBV5-1 and TRBJ2-7, is KAGVTQTPRYLIKTRGQQVTLSCSPISGHRSVSWYQQTPGQGLQFLFEYFSETQRNKGNFPGRFSGRQFSNSRSEMNVSTLELGDSALYLCASSLATGQGPREQYFGPGTRLTVT.

This chain links TRBV7-2 with TRBJ2-7; weak D call: TRBD1 (7 bases). Germline loops: CDR1 SGHTA, CDR2 FQGNSA. CDR3 size: 14 residues. V lost 4 bases and J lost 11, with 21 bases in between. This CDR3 is CASSSGGTNYVEYF. The CDR3 DNA sequence: TGTGCCAGCAGCTCAGGGGGGACAAATTACGTTGAGTACTTC.

The J gene is TRBJ1-2, the V gene TRBV18; a weak D match, TRBD1 (5 bases). V was cut by 3 bases and J by 8 bases, with 13 bases left in between. The germline gives CDR1 KGHSH, CDR2 LQKENI. The CDR3 spans 13 residues. CDR3: CASSPRGGEGYTF. CDR3 sequence (DNA): TGTGCCAGCTCACCCCGGGGGGGGGAAGGCTACACCTTC.

This chain links TRBV7-7 with TRBJ2-2; 7 nucleotides align to TRBD1. Germline CDR1 and CDR2: SSHAT and FNYEAQ (reference sequence). V trimming: 5 bases; J trimming: 1 base; junction bases outside the gene matches: 1. The length of the CDR3 is 14 residues. The CDR3: CASSRTGNTGELFF. The DNA for the CDR3 is TGTGCCAGCAGCCGGACAGGGAACACCGGGGAGCTGTTTTTT. The full variable domain, rest sourced from reference TRBV7-7 and TRBJ2-2, is GAGVSQSPRYKVTKRGQDVTLRCDPISSHATLYWYQQALGQGPEFLTYFNYEAQPDKSGLPSDRFSAERPEGSISTLTIQRTEQRDSAMYRCASSRTGNTGELFFGEGSRLTVL.

The V gene is TRBV30, the J gene TRBJ1-2; tentative D call: TRBD1 (6 bases). Trimming cost V 2 bases and J 8 bases, with 12 bases left between them. The CDR3 runs to 12 residues. Germline loops: CDR1 GTSNPN, CDR2 SVGIG (reference sequence). CDR3 region: CAWSLGGRGYTF. The CDR3 DNA sequence: TGTGCCTGGAGTCTTGGGGGCCGAGGCTACACCTTC.

CDR3 protein: CASSVVATGDYGYTF. The CDR3 DNA follows: TGTGCCAGCAGTGTCGTTGCGACAGGGGACTATGGCTACACCTTC. The chain combines TRBV6-1 with TRBJ1-2; 8 bases match TRBD1. The CDR3 is 15 residues long. V shed 4 bases, J shed 3 bases, and the junction held 7 bases outside the gene matches. CDR1 and CDR2 (germline): MNHNS, SASEGT.

V is TRBV7-2 and J is TRBJ2-7; 7 positions match TRBD2. The CDR3 runs 14 residues. Germline CDR1 SGHTA, CDR2 FQGNSA. V lost 1 base to trimming and J lost 2 bases; unmatched junction nucleotides: 2. The CDR3 region is CASSLGLAAYEQYF. CDR3 sequence (DNA): TGTGCCAGCAGCTTAGGGCTAGCGGCCTACGAGCAGTACTTC.

This clone was seen a handful of times. The V and J genes are TRBV2 and TRBJ2-7; no clear D. The CDR3 spans 11 residues. Trimming removed 6 bases at V and 3 bases at J, with 6 bases between. Looked up from germline, CDR1 is SNHLY and CDR2 is FYNNEI. The CDR3 region has the DNA TGTGCCAGCAGCGAGAACTACGAGCAGTACTTC. This encodes CASSENYEQYF.

The chain has TRBV7-3 and TRBJ2-3, with D hard to call. The CDR3 is 11 amino acids. V dropped 3 bases and J dropped 5 bases, with 3 bases sitting between them. Germline V gives CDR1 SGHTA, CDR2 FQGTGA. CDR3 sequence: CASSFLDTQYF. The CDR3 DNA sequence: TGTGCCAGCAGCTTCTTAGATACGCAGTATTTT.

The V call is TRBV4-2, the J call TRBJ2-2; a possible D gene is TRBD2 (6 bases). The germline V and J ends were trimmed by 0 bases and 9 bases, with 17 bases remaining between them. The CDR3 has 16 residues. Germline V gene sequence: CDR1 LGHNA, CDR2 YNFKEQ. CDR3 DNA sequence: TGTGCCAGCAGCCAAGAGATCGCGGGGAGAATAAGGGAGCTGTTTTTT. Amino acids: CASSQEIAGRIRELFF.